The source of this TCR beta chain is a study of blood T cell repertoires in COVID-19. Across the study: PBMCs, B-cell-depleted T cells, or T cells were the source of the cDNA or gDNA that made up the material.

Allocation to cohorts depended on clinical history reported by the participants. The CDR3 contains 15 residues. Germline-derived CDR1 and CDR2 are MGHRA and YSYEKL. V lost 1 base and J lost 6, with 13 bases in between. TCRdb keeps only in-frame clones here, not all; method: immunoSEQ multiplex PCR. The table has about 300,000 clones, approximately 83% seen once. This TCR derives from a man aged 30-40 years who had recovered from COVID-19. The material sequenced was PBMCs or T cells enriched from blood (not recorded which). The chain employs TRBV4-1 and TRBJ1-5; D is unresolved. CDR3 DNA sequence: TGCGCCAGCAGCCAAGGTCCAGGCCCTCCTCAGCCCCAGCATTTT. It yields the protein CASSQGPGPPQPQHF.